These 17 T cell receptor beta chains originate from one sample sequenced in a study of beta chain features in type 1 diabetes. Findings of the study overall: Type 1 diabetes patients had TCRB CDR3s that were shorter (moderately but significantly so) in all four CD4+ subsets.

The investigators reverse transcribed all of the isolated RNA, so they sequenced expressed TCRB transcripts. Sequenced by immunoSEQ multiplex PCR; TCRdb stores in-frame clones only, minus some. The sample shows about 370,000 clones, about 10% of them seen only once. Their target antigens are unknown. The sequencing sample was made of central memory CD4+ T cells from blood. These receptors all stem from a man aged 25-45 years with type 1 diabetes.

This clone was seen a few times. The chain employs TRBV10-1 and TRBJ2-7; 7 bases are shared with TRBD1. V lost 7 bases and J lost 7; bases outside the gene matches: 13. The CDR3 spans 14 residues. CDR1 WNHNN and CDR2 SYGVQD come from the germline V gene (reference sequence). The CDR3 sequence: CASKPGTARGEQYF. The CDR3 coding sequence is TGCGCCAGCAAGCCAGGGACAGCTCGGGGTGAGCAGTACTTC.

On this clone itself: Other DNA sequences in the sample encode the same CDR3. The genes are TRBV29-1 and TRBJ2-3, with 9 bases lining up with TRBD2. The V gene's germline CDR1 is SQVTM and CDR2 ANQGSEA. The CDR3 extends over 13 amino acids. V lost 4 bases to trimming and J lost 1 base; unmatched junction nucleotides: 0. The CDR3 sequence: CSVGTSGTDTQYF. DNA for the CDR3: TGCAGCGTTGGGACTAGCGGCACAGATACGCAGTATTTT.

This clone was seen a few times. CDR3: CASSFQAGLTDTQYF. Here the CDR3 DNA reads TGTGCCAGCAGCTTTCAAGCGGGACTCACAGATACGCAGTATTTT. The chain joins TRBV11-1 to TRBJ2-3; TRBD2 agrees at 7 bases. Germline CDR1 reads SGHAT; CDR2 reads FQDESV (reference sequence). V dropped 3 bases and J dropped 2; count of bases not matched to a gene: 5. This CDR3 region has 15 residues.

As regards this clone: One end of the junction is discordant with germline, which a read error may explain. The chain links TRBV2 to TRBJ2-2; no clear D gene. CDR3 length: 13 amino acids. Germline V CDR1 and CDR2: SNHLY, FYNNEI. CDR3 residues: CASSVTKTGELFF. CDR3 nucleotides: TGTGCCAGCAGTGTGACGAAGACCGGGGAGCTGTTTTTT.

The chain has TRBV30 and TRBJ2-7; tentative D call: TRBD2 (5 bases). The germline V and J ends were trimmed by 8 bases and 3 bases, with 14 bases remaining between them. The germline V gene has CDR1 GTSNPN and CDR2 SVGIG (reference sequence). The CDR3 runs to 12 residues. CDR3 protein: CAVRAISYEQYF. In DNA form, the CDR3 reads TGTGCCGTGCGGGCGATCAGCTACGAGCAGTACTTC.

The V gene is TRBV7-3, the J gene TRBJ2-5; D is ambiguous. Germline V gene lookup returns CDR1 SGHTA and CDR2 FQGTGA. V shed 2 bases and J shed 0 bases, with 4 bases lying between them. The CDR3 is 13 amino acids. In nucleotides, the CDR3 is TGTGCCAGCAGCTTACAACACCAAGAGACCCAGTACTTC. Translating it yields CASSLQHQETQYF.

This clone was counted between two and nine times. The V call is TRBV25-1, the J call TRBJ2-5, with a weak D call TRBD1 (6 bases). The CDR3 sequence is 15 residues long. The germline V gene has CDR1 MGHDK and CDR2 SYGVNS. V lost 3 bases, J lost 1 base, and 12 bases lay in between. Written as DNA, the CDR3 is TGTGCCAGCAGTGATCTAGGACAGAGCCAAGAGACCCAGTACTTC. It translates to CASSDLGQSQETQYF.

This clone was found a few times. The genes are TRBV16 and TRBJ1-2; D not resolved. Trimming left V 5 bases short and J 4 bases short, with 5 bases between. CDR1 and CDR2 from the germline V gene are KGHSY and FQNENV. This CDR3 region has 11 residues. The CDR3 DNA sequence: TGTGCCAGCAGCTACACCTATGGCTACACCTTC. Protein sequence: CASSYTYGYTF.

This clone was seen repeatedly, ten times or more. The chain employs TRBV18 and TRBJ2-3; no clear D gene. Trimming pared 0 bases from V and 0 bases from J, leaving 4 bases between. In germline, CDR1 is KGHSH, CDR2 LQKENI. The CDR3 is 14 amino acids. For the CDR3, the DNA is TGTGCCAGCTCACCACCAGCTAGCACAGATACGCAGTATTTT. This encodes CASSPPASTDTQYF.

Only a few counts were recorded for this clone. This chain links TRBV5-1 with TRBJ2-1; 8 nucleotides match TRBD2. In germline, CDR1 is SGHRS, CDR2 YFSETQ. The CDR3 consists of 15 residues. V was clipped by 3 bases and J by 6 bases; unmatched bases: 8. CDR3 sequence (DNA): TGCGCCAGCAGCTACCGGACTCTAGCGGGCAATGAGCAGTTCTTC. It is translated as CASSYRTLAGNEQFF.

V usage is TRBV6-6 and J usage is TRBJ2-3, with D unclear. The CDR3 runs 13 residues. V was shortened by 1 base and J by 4 bases, with 6 bases between the two germline ends. The germline gives CDR1 MNHNY, CDR2 SVGAGI (reference sequence). CDR3 nucleotide sequence: TGTGCCAGCAGTTACTGGGATCCAGATACGCAGTATTTT. It encodes CASSYWDPDTQYF.

The chain has TRBV4-1 and TRBJ1-3; D is unresolved. CDR1 and CDR2 (germline): MGHRA, YSYEKL. The CDR3 covers 16 residues. Between the trimmed V and J ends, which lost 1 base and 0 bases, there was a span of 10 bases. CDR3: CASSQVSASSGNTIYF. The CDR3 DNA follows: TGCGCCAGCAGCCAAGTCTCGGCGAGCTCTGGAAACACCATATATTTT.

This clone was counted only a few times. The rearrangement joins TRBV9 to TRBJ2-5; the match to TRBD2 covers 9 bases. Germline loops: CDR1 SGDLS, CDR2 YYNGEE. This CDR3 has 15 amino acids. V shed 0 bases, J shed 5 bases, and the junction held 5 bases outside the gene matches. Here the CDR3 reads CASSVDLAGAETQYF. CDR3 in DNA: TGTGCCAGCAGCGTAGATTTAGCGGGAGCTGAGACCCAGTACTTC.

A few counts support this clone. This chain connects TRBV7-2 to TRBJ2-3; D might be TRBD1 (6 bases). The CDR3 is 14 residues long. CDR1 SGHTA and CDR2 FQGNSA come from the germline V gene. V was trimmed by 6 bases and J by 1 base, leaving 11 bases between them. CDR3 sequence (DNA): TGTGCCAGCAGTCACAGGGTTGGCACAGATACGCAGTATTTT. Translation: CASSHRVGTDTQYF.

With respect to this clone: Other DNA variants within this sample encode the same CDR3. V usage is TRBV18 and J usage is TRBJ1-3; 8 bases are shared with TRBD1. Germline loops: CDR1 KGHSH, CDR2 LQKENI. There are 14 residues in the CDR3. V shed 3 bases, J shed 4 bases, and the junction held 2 bases outside the gene matches. This chain's CDR3 is CASSPRTGGNTIYF. The DNA for the CDR3 is TGTGCCAGCTCACCGAGGACAGGGGGAAACACCATATATTTT.

CDR3 coding DNA: TGTGCCACGCTACCAGGGCCCGGGGCCACAGATACGCAGTATTTT. As protein: CATLPGPGATDTQYF. The rearrangement uses TRBV18 and TRBJ2-3; D is possibly TRBD1 or TRBD2 (5 bases each). V was shortened by 10 bases and J by 2 bases, with 19 bases between the two germline ends. CDR3 length equals 15 residues. CDR1 is KGHSH and CDR2 is LQKENI in the germline V gene.

The sample holds a few counts of this clone. The rearrangement joins TRBV11-2 to TRBJ2-3, with TRBD2 identical over 8 bases. Germline values: CDR1 SGHAT, CDR2 FQNNGV. The V and J ends lost 1 base and 0 bases, in that order; junction bases with no gene match: 3. This CDR3 has 16 residues. The CDR3 region is CASSLGKRGSTDTQYF. The CDR3, as DNA: TGTGCCAGCAGCTTAGGCAAGCGGGGGAGCACAGATACGCAGTATTTT.